This entry describes one T cell receptor beta chain. These data originate in a study of blood T cell repertoires in COVID-19. At the level of the study: Specimens from acute and convalescent COVID-19 originated in the United States, Italy and Spain. Sources were T cells, B-cell-depleted T cells, or PBMCs; the material itself was cDNA or gDNA.

How the authors handled the data: Scientists estimated how many nucleated cells there were by amplifying reference gene primers. Some clones are missing from TCRdb's copy, which holds only in-frame ones; the method was immunoSEQ multiplex PCR. The V and J calls and clone size are taken from that table; D and trimming were inferred from the DNA. This sample has 50,000 to 70,000 clones, with 60% to 85% found just once. Sequencing was done on a sample of peripheral blood. The sequence came from a man between 60 and 75 years old with acute or convalescent COVID-19.

The CDR3 DNA reads TGTGCCAGCAGCTCTGGGGGGGCCTACGAGCAGTACTTC. Translated: CASSSGGAYEQYF. The gene calls are TRBV5-4 and TRBJ2-7, with 7 positions matching TRBD2. V lost 3 bases to trimming and J lost 2 bases; unmatched junction nucleotides: 2. Germline V CDR1 and CDR2: SGHNT, YYREEE (reference sequence). This CDR3 region has 13 residues.